This TCR beta chain was sequenced during a study of blood T cell repertoires in COVID-19. In the study overall: COVID-19 samples, acute and convalescent, were from the United States, Italy and Spain. PBMCs, B-cell-depleted T cells, or T cells were the source of the cDNA or gDNA that made up the material.

In the original workflow: Quantification of nucleated cells was approximated via reference gene primer amplification. Clones were read by immunoSEQ multiplex PCR, and TCRdb kept only the in-frame ones, dropping some. The D gene and trimming were derived from the DNA, and the V and J assignments and clone size from that table. Of under 300,000 clones listed, about nine tenths are singletons. Germline CDR1 and CDR2: MNHEY and SMNVEV (reference sequence). The length of the CDR3 is 15 residues. The junction had 10 bases not matched to a gene; V was cut back by 3 bases and J by 7 bases. This sequence joins TRBV27 and TRBJ1-2; 8 bases fit TRBD1. The sample consisted of peripheral blood. This clonotype was sampled from a man aged 55 to 70 who had recovered from COVID-19. The CDR3 DNA is TGTGCCAGCAGTTTCACTGGACAGGGACGGGGTGGCTACACCTTC. Protein product: CASSFTGQGRGGYTF.